The rows below give T cell receptor beta chains drawn from one sample of a study of siplizumab effects on memory and regulatory T cells. Profiled with immunoSEQ multiplex PCR; TCRdb holds only in-frame clones, not every one. The sample yields roughly 100,000 clones, 80% to 95% seen once. Sequencing used CD4+ T cells sorted from blood. Receptors were obtained from a human donor in good health. Both conserved end residues are part of each CDR3. Fields, in order: clone size, V gene, CDR3 protein. Expanded clones are given a class, and other clones once, few, many or no size at all.

- TRBV7-9 CASSRDRAGMPQHF
- TRBV21-1 CAAEDTNEQFF
- TRBV28 CASSKSRQVPIGYTF
- TRBV30 CAWSGTGAGETQYF
- TRBV29-1 CSVEGQAGGRETQYF
- TRBV11-3 CASSLGGAGGTDTQYF
- TRBV28 CASSLRGPGNTGELFF
once TRBV27 CASSVVGGTEAFF
once TRBV25-1 CASSPPRAGGYTF
- TRBV6-5 CASSYRFGTSGGEQYF
- TRBV7-8 CASSHLLTIGAVYGYTF
few TRBV7-3 CASSSRLAEEQFF
- TRBV19 CASSIDSTGLYGYTF
- TRBV12-5 CASGLGNGAEETQYF
- TRBV27 CASSLSTGGLYGYTF
- TRBV7-9 CASSSVTGRMGNTIYF
- TRBV4-1 CASSQDGTGVMGDTQYF
- TRBV5-4 CASSLAGTRSYNEQFF
- TRBV28 CASSFPRDSYGQPQHF
- TRBV5-6 CASSLAGGNTEAFF
- TRBV11-2 CASSSRRTAGDNYGYTF
once TRBV19 CASSSYGRKEKLFF
- TRBV14 CASSQRASLPYNEQFF
once TRBV28 CASRPSGVARDEQYF
- TRBV9 CASSVDSMGNTIYF
few TRBV4-2 CASSQELNSPLHF
- TRBV6-1 CASRPLDSYNSPLHF
- TRBV7-9 CASSLAGGLLYEQYF
- TRBV9 CASSVEGRSHTEAFF
- TRBV5-6 CASSFRQGAYGYTF
- TRBV19 CASRSGAPYNEQFF
- TRBV6-1 CASIGLGNTEAFF
- TRBV7-9 CASSLWAGTSTDTQYF
- TRBV10-1 CASSEHRNTEAFF
once TRBV4-2 CASSHIRTDGEQYF
- TRBV29-1 CSVEDSGTASGNTIYF
- TRBV5-4 CASSLQDRPNTEAFF
- TRBV11-3 CASSDGPSLEQFF
- TRBV5-1 CASSMEGHQPQHF
- TRBV30 CAWTRRRMNTEAFF
- TRBV11-3 CASSLANPGGISEQFF
once TRBV4-1 CASSQVSGVSYNEQFF
- TRBV27 CASSLQGGSDTQYF
- TRBV7-3 CASSLTAGGGELFF
- TRBV5-4 CASSSKGGLHETQYF
once TRBV5-6 CASSLVSRILNTEAFF
- TRBV5-6 CASRPRGGNTYTF
- TRBV7-6 CASSPGGRKSSYEQYF
- TRBV5-1 CASSLAGSGNYEQYF
- TRBV29-1 CSVGGGDTQYF
- TRBV10-1 CASSEASGSIYEQYF
- TRBV15 CATSRDKGTGYLADTQYF
- TRBV5-5 CASSWSIQLDTEAFF
- TRBV6-5 CASRHREPIRGEQFF
- TRBV28 CASSLRTKSPLHF
- TRBV7-8 CASSLFVIGSNQPQHF